This T cell receptor beta chain was captured by sequencing in a study of shared clonotypes between healthy human individuals. Study-level information: Donors were a couple of women and a few men aged 18 to 49.

Per germline, CDR1 SGHVS and CDR2 FNYEAQ. This CDR3 region has 12 residues. V lost 1 base to trimming and J lost 8 bases, with 8 bases between them. Details on this clone: Its specificity is unknown. The identical CDR3 is also encoded by other nucleotide sequences in the sample.

The study's findings and limits: Researchers sampled only blood; tissue repertoires likely differ. Represented genetic and exposure-history diversity was restricted by having few donors.

The assay ran at deep level. The data were produced by immunoSEQ multiplex PCR, yet TCRdb's version contains in-frame clones alone and is incomplete. The data show about 470,000 clones, roughly 83% seen once. The sample consisted of PBMCs. The TCR was taken from a woman aged 35 to 49 in good health. Some clones in this sample may be carry-over from other donors' samples. The chain recombines TRBV7-6 with TRBJ1-2; D is uncertain. CDR3 amino acids: CASSLEGWGYTF. In nucleotides, the CDR3 is TGTGCCAGCAGCTTAGAGGGCTGGGGCTACACCTTC.